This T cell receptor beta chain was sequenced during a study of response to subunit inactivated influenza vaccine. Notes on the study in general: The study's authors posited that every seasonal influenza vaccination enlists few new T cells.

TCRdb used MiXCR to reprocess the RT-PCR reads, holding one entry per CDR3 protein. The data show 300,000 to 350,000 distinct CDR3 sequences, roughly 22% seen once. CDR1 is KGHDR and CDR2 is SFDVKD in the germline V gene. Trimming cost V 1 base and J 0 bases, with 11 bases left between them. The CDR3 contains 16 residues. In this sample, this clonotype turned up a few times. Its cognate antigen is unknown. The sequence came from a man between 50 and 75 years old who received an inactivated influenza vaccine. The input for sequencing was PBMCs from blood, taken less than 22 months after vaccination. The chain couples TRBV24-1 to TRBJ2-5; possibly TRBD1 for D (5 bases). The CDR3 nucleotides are TGTGCCACCAGTGATTTAGGTAGGGGAAACCAAGAGACCCAGTACTTC. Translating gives CATSDLGRGNQETQYF.